This paragraph covers one TCR beta chain sequence. What it binds is unknown. Repertoires were generated with immunoSEQ multiplex PCR, while TCRdb's copy carries only in-frame clones and drops some. The table shows 65,000 to 80,000 clones, with more than 70% occurring only once. This sample was included in a study of T cell responses to AZD1222 COVID-19 vaccine. The study, taken as a whole, reports: Among those given AZD1222, only 6 or 7 were seropositive at baseline. Most donors were white British, females outnumbered males, and clonal diversity was possibly underestimated. In the spike-specific TCR repertoire, nearly half reportedly target unmutated variant regions. CD4 TCRs linked to vaccination spanned spike, dominating at 160-218 and 743-854.

CDR1 and CDR2 (germline): SGHNT, YYREEE (reference sequence). Between the trimmed V and J ends, which lost 0 bases and 0 bases, there was a span of 10 bases. The CDR3 is made up of 16 amino acids. The rearrangement uses TRBV5-4 and TRBJ1-3; perhaps TRBD1 as D (5 bases). The sequenced sample was peripheral blood, obtained 28 days after the second dose of the MenACWY control vaccine. This receptor was identified in an adult who received the MenACWY meningococcal vaccine as a control. CDR3 sequence reads: CASSLGGTGSGNTIYF. CDR3 nucleotides: TGTGCCAGCAGCTTGGGAGGGACCGGCTCTGGAAACACCATATATTTT.